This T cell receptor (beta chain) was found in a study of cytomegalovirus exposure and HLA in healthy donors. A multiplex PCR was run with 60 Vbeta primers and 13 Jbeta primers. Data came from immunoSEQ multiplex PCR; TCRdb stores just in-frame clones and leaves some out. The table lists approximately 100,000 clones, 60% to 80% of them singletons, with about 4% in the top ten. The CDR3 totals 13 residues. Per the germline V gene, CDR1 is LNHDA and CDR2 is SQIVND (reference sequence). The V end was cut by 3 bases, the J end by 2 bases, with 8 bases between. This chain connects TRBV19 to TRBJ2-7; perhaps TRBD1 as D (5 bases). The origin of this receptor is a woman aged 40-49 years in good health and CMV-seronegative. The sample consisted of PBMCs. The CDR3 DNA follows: TGTGCCAGTAGTATGGACACAGCCTACGAGCAGTACTTC. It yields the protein CASSMDTAYEQYF.